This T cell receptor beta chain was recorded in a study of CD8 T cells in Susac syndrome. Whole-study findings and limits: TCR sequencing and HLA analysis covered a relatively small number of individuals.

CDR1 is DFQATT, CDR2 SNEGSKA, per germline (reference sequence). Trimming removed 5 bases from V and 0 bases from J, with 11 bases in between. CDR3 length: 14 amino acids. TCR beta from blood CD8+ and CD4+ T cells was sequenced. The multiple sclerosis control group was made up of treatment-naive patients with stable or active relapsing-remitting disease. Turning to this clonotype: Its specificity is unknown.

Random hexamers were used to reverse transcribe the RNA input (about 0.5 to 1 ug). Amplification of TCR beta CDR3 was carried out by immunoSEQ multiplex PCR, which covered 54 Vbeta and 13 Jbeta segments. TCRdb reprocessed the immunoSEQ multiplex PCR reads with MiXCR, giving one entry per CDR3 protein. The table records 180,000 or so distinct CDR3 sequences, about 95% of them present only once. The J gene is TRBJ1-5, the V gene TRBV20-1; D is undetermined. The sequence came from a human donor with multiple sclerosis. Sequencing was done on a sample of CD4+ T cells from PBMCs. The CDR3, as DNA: TGCAGTGCTCAAGGGCAGAATAGCAATCAGCCCCAGCATTTT. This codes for CSAQGQNSNQPQHF.